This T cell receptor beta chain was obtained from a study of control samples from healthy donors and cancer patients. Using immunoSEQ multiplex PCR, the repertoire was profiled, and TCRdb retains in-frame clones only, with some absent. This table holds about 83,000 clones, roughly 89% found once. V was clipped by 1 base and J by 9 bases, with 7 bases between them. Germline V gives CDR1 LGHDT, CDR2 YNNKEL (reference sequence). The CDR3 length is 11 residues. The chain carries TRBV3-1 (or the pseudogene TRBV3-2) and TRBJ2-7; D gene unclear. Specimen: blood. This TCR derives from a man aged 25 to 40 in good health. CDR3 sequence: CASSQGMGQYF. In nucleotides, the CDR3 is TGTGCCAGCAGCCAAGGTATGGGGCAGTACTTC.